Listed here are 5 T cell receptor beta chains from one sample, sequenced in a study of blood T cells in healthy people across ages. Alongside a J-beta primer mix, a sample-barcoded 5' primer served in a second PCR lasting roughly 7 to 11 cycles. TCRdb re-analysed the 5' RACE reads in MiXCR, keeping a single row per CDR3 protein. In the table there are about 800,000 distinct CDR3 sequences, approximately 25% of which are singletons. The same specimen was also included in a second study, on T cells of mothers and their children.

Sequencing used blood. The receptors shown here come from a boy between 10 and 17 years old in good health.

A few counts support this clonotype. J is TRBJ2-1 and V is TRBV20-1; the D is unclear. The CDR3 has 13 amino acids. Trimming removed 1 base from V and 0 bases from J, with 4 bases in between. Germline V CDR1 and CDR2: DFQATT, SNEGSKA (reference sequence). The CDR3 spells CSARAGSYNEQFF. The CDR3 coding sequence is TGCAGTGCTAGAGCTGGCTCCTACAATGAGCAGTTCTTC.

There are many counts of this clonotype. The V call is TRBV4-3, the J call TRBJ2-4; 8 bases map to TRBD2. The ends lost 0 bases at V and 6 bases at J; junction bases unmatched: 7. CDR3 length equals 16 residues. Germline CDR1 and CDR2: LGHNA and YSLEER. CDR3 sequence (DNA): TGCGCCAGCAGCCAAGATGGGCGAAGCGGGAGAAACATTCAGTACTTC. It encodes CASSQDGRSGRNIQYF.

This clonotype was recorded a few times. V usage is TRBV12-3 or TRBV12-4 and J usage is TRBJ2-5; 7 bases agree with TRBD2. The J call is doubtful: the DNA matches TRBJ2-7 better. This CDR3 is 14 amino acids long. The CDR3 sequence is CASSLSLAVYEQYF. The CDR3 DNA reads TGTGCCAGCAGTTTATCCCTAGCGGTCTACGAGCAGTACTTC.

This chain links TRBV2 with TRBJ2-1, with 13 bases aligning to TRBD2. The CDR3 is 16 amino acids. With V trimmed by 7 bases and J by 1 base, 4 bases remained unmatched. In germline, CDR1 is SNHLY, CDR2 FYNNEI. DNA for the CDR3: TGTGCCAGCACCCGGACTAGCGGGGGTTCCTACAATGAGCAGTTCTTC. It yields the protein CASTRTSGGSYNEQFF.

The V call is TRBV30, the J call TRBJ1-2; a possible D gene is TRBD1 (5 bases). Germline V CDR1 and CDR2: GTSNPN, SVGIG (reference sequence). This CDR3 is built from 13 residues. CDR3 DNA: TGTGCTTATCATAAGGGGCACCTCTATGGCTACACCTTC. As protein: CAYHKGHLYGYTF.